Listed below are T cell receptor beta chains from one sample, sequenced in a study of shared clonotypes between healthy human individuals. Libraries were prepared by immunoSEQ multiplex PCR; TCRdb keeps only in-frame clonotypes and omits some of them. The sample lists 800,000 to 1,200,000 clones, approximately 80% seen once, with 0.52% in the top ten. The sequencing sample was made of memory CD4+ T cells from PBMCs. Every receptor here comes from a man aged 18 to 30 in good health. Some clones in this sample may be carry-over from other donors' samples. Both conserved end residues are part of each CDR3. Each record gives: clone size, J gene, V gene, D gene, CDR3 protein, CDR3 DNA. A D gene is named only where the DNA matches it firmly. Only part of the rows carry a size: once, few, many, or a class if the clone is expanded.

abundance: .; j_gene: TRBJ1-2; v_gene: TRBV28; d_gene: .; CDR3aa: CASSFVGFGGYTF; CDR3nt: TGTGCCAGCAGTTTCGTTGGGTTTGGTGGCTACACCTTC
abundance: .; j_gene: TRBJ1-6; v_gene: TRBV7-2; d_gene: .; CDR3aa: CASSFEPSFYNSPLHF; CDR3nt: TGTGCCAGCAGCTTCGAGCCCAGCTTCTATAATTCACCCCTCCACTTT
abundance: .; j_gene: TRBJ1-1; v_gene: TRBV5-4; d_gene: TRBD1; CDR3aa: CASSVPDRATEAFF; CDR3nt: TGTGCCAGCAGCGTCCCGGACAGGGCCACTGAAGCTTTCTTT
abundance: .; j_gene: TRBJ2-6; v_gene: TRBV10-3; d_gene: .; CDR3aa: CAITGGTRTSGANVLTF; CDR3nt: TGTGCCATCACAGGGGGGACACGGACCTCTGGGGCCAACGTCCTGACTTTC
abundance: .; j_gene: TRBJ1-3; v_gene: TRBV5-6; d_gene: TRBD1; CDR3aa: CASSLGTGGNTIYF; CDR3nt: TGTGCCAGCAGCTTGGGGACAGGCGGAAACACCATATATTTT
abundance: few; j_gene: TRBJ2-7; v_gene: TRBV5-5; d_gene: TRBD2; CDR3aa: CASSLILAGVREQYF; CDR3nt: TGTGCCAGCAGCTTGATATTAGCGGGAGTGAGAGAGCAGTACTTC
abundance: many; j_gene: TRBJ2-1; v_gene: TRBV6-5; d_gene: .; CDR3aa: CASSSTGAGGSDEQFF; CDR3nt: TGTGCCAGCAGTTCAACGGGAGCAGGAGGTTCGGATGAGCAGTTCTTC
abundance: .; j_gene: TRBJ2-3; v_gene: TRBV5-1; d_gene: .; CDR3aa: CASSDPAVGTDTQYF; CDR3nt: TGCGCCAGCAGCGACCCGGCAGTGGGGACAGATACGCAGTATTTT
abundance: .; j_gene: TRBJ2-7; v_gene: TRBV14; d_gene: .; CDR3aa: CASSQDWIRGAYEQYF; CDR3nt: TGTGCCAGCAGCCAAGATTGGATACGGGGAGCCTACGAGCAGTACTTC
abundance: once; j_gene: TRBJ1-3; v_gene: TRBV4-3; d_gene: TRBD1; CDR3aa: CASSQDRGRGGNTIYF; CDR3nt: TGCGCCAGCAGCCAAGACAGGGGGCGGGGTGGAAACACCATATATTTT
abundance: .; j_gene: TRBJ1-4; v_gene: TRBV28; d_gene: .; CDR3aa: CASSLAGGREKLFF; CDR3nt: TGTGCCAGCAGTTTAGCCGGGGGGCGTGAAAAACTGTTTTTT
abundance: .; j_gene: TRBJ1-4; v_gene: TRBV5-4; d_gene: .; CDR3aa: CASSLGRGTNEKLFF; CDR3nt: TGTGCCAGCAGCTTGGGGAGGGGAACTAATGAAAAACTGTTTTTT
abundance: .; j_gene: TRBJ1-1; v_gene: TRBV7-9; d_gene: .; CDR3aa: CASSPQNMNTEAFF; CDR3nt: TGTGCCAGCAGCCCGCAGAACATGAACACTGAAGCTTTCTTT
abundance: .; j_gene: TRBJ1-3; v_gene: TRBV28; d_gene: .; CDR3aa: CASIGTSGNTIYF; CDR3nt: TGTGCCAGCATCGGGACATCAGGAAACACCATATATTTT
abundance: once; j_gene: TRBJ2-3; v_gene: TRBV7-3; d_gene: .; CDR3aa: CASSLKGQGFGDTQYF; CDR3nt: TGTGCCAGCAGCTTAAAAGGTCAGGGGTTCGGGGATACGCAGTATTTT
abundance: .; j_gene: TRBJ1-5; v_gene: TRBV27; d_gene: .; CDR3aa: CASSSQGRGPQHF; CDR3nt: TGTGCCAGCAGTTCCCAGGGAAGGGGTCCCCAGCATTTT
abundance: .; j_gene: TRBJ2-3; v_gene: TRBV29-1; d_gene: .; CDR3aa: CSATEGYYDTQYF; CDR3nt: TGCAGCGCAACCGAGGGATACTACGATACGCAGTATTTT
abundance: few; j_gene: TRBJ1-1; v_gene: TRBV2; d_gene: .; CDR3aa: CASSEGWGTTEAFF; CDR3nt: TGTGCCAGCAGTGAAGGTTGGGGCACCACTGAAGCTTTCTTT
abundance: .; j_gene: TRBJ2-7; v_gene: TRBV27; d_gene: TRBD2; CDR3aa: CAIRTSGRGALSGSYEQYF; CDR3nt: TGTGCCATCAGGACTAGCGGGAGGGGGGCTCTATCGGGCTCCTACGAGCAGTACTTC
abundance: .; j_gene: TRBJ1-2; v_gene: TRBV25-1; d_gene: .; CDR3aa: CASSEGARTEYTF; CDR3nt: TGTGCCAGCAGTGAGGGGGCCAGGACGGAGTACACCTTC
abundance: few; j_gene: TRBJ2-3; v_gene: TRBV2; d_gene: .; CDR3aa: CASALSDTQYF; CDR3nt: TGTGCGAGCGCTTTATCAGATACGCAGTATTTT
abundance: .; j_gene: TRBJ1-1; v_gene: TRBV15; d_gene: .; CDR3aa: CATSRDLSGTEAFF; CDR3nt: TGTGCCACCAGCAGAGATCTCTCGGGGACTGAAGCTTTCTTT
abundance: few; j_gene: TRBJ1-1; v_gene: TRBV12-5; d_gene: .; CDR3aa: CASGSGVAEAFF; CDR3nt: TGTGCTAGTGGATCAGGGGTCGCTGAAGCTTTCTTT
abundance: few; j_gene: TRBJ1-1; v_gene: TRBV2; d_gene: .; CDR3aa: CASRGTGNTEAFF; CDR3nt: TGTGCCAGCAGGGGAACAGGGAACACTGAAGCTTTCTTT
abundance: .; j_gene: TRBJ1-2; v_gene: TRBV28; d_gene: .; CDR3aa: CASRPRSLGPSRGGYTF; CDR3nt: TGTGCCAGCCGACCTCGTTCGTTAGGGCCATCTAGAGGTGGCTACACCTTC
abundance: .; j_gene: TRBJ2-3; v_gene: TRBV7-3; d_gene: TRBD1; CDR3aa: CASSPGTGGMGDTQYF; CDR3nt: TGTGCCAGCAGCCCAGGGACAGGGGGCATGGGAGATACGCAGTATTTT
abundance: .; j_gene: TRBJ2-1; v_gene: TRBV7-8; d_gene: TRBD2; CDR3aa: CASSFGWREGLTEQFF; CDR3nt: TGTGCCAGCAGCTTCGGATGGCGGGAGGGGCTCACTGAGCAGTTCTTC
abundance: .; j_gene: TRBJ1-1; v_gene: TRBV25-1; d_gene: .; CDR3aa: CASRAGNTEAFF; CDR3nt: TGTGCCAGCAGGGCAGGGAACACTGAAGCTTTCTTT
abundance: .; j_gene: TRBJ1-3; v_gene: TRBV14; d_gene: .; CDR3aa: CASSPPGTSGNTIYF; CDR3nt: TGTGCCAGCAGCCCCCCAGGGACATCAGGAAACACCATATATTTT
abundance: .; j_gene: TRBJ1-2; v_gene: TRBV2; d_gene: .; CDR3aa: CANTDRYNGYTF; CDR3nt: TGTGCCAACACTGACAGGTACAATGGCTACACCTTC
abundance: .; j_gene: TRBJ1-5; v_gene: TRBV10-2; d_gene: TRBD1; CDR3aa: CASSDPDRASQPQHF; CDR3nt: TGCGCCAGCAGTGACCCAGACAGGGCGAGTCAGCCCCAGCATTTT
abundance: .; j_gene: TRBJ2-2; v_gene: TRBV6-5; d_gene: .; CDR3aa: CASSWRDTGELFF; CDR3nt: TGTGCCAGCAGTTGGAGAGACACCGGGGAGCTGTTTTTT
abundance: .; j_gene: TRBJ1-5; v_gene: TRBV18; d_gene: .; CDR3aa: CASSPGTQANQPQHF; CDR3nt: TGTGCCAGCTCACCAGGCACCCAGGCCAATCAGCCCCAGCATTTT